The rows below give T cell receptor beta chains drawn from one sample of a study of T cells in Graves' hyperthyroidism and ophthalmopathy. TCRdb fed the multiplex PCR reads into MiXCR, producing one record per CDR3 protein. The sample lists about 400,000 distinct CDR3 sequences, approximately 14% occurring once. The sequencing input was blood. Source of these receptors: a woman under 30 with Graves' hyperthyroidism. The conserved cysteine and the conserved F or W are not part of the CDR3 here. The order of the fields is J gene, V gene, clone size, CDR3 protein. Clone sizes are given selectively: once, few, many, or a class where the clone is expanded.

>TRBJ2-5|TRBV24-1|NA
ATSDPSGTGGQETQY
>TRBJ2-2|TRBV28|many
ASSLPDWRTGELF
>TRBJ1-5|TRBV28|many
ASSWGSMGIGQPQH
>TRBJ2-4|TRBV2|many
ASSEFSTASGIKIAKNIQY
>TRBJ1-5|TRBV15|few
ATSRDLGVNQPQH
>TRBJ2-7|TRBV4-1|NA
ASSQGDRSYEQY
>TRBJ1-4|TRBV28|many
ASSSPGPGINEKLF
>TRBJ2-1|TRBV2|many
ASTLPGLAGVSGVYEQF
>TRBJ2-7|TRBV28|many
ASSSMGQAGRYEQY
>TRBJ2-7|TRBV12-3/TRBV12-4|many
ASSPGQEYEQY
>TRBJ2-1|TRBV11-2|many
ASSLEWGGRYNEQF
>TRBJ2-7|TRBV11-3|NA
ASSDSVGQY
>TRBJ2-1|TRBV28|many
ASIPSGRINEQF
>TRBJ2-5|TRBV9|few
ASSDQLAGVVETQY
>TRBJ1-2|TRBV5-5|few
ASSQVRDAVVGYT
>TRBJ2-5|TRBV20-1|many
SASGTGKETQY
>TRBJ2-7|TRBV28|many
ASSLGRAGAYEQY
>TRBJ1-1|TRBV27|few
ASRATGRNTEAF
>TRBJ2-7|TRBV13|NA
ASSSRGERDSSSYEQY
>TRBJ1-2|TRBV29-1|many
SVGQLLANYGYT
>TRBJ2-7|TRBV20-1|many
SARARATYEQY
>TRBJ1-6|TRBV9|many
ASSTDRGISPLH
>TRBJ2-1|TRBV20-1|NA
SARLAGGRDEQF
>TRBJ2-3|TRBV20-1|NA
SAIQGRDTQY
>TRBJ2-2|TRBV9|NA
ASSVGSGIGGELF
>TRBJ2-1|TRBV19|few
ASSTFPLAESSYNEQF
>TRBJ2-3|TRBV20-1|many
SARDFGGRMESDTQY
>TRBJ1-6|TRBV20-1|NA
SARERRDTYNSPLH
>TRBJ2-1|TRBV6-1|NA
ASVQGLAGVNEQF
>TRBJ2-7|TRBV6-1|many
ASSWTALRSNEQY
>NA|TRBV29-1|NA
SAVTISRYNEQY
>TRBJ2-7|TRBV12-3/TRBV12-4|many
ASSGGTRAEQY
>TRBJ2-3|TRBV7-2|many
ASSPRTESYTDTQY
>TRBJ2-5|TRBV14|NA
ASSQVRLLRPVETQY
>TRBJ2-6|TRBV29-1|few
SAKTGAGANVLT
>TRBJ2-1|TRBV5-1|many
ASSFGGNNEQF
>TRBJ2-7|TRBV28|many
ASTESGLAGTNEQY
>TRBJ2-7|TRBV11-2|few
ASNTAPYEQY